The rows below give T cell receptor beta chains drawn from one sample of a study of T-cell memory formation after mild COVID-19. One entry per CDR3 protein results from TCRdb running MiXCR on the 5' RACE reads. Of around 130,000 distinct CDR3 sequences listed, 14% were seen once; the top ten hold around 27%. Specimen: PBMCs or a T cell subset sorted from them (not recorded which). Source of these receptors: an adult woman who had mild COVID-19 (a few samples of this study predate the infection). Cell type and time point are not known. Each CDR3 is given without its conserved first and last residue.

v_gene	j_gene	CDR3aa
TRBV12-3/TRBV12-4	TRBJ1-5	ASSLLSGPQH
TRBV12-3/TRBV12-4	TRBJ1-2	ASSPLGYGYT
TRBV30	TRBJ2-1	AWSDYSGPSYNEQF
TRBV9	TRBJ1-4	ASSVGRQGMYEKLF
TRBV12-5	TRBJ2-3	ASGPYRGGSTDTQY
TRBV12-3/TRBV12-4	TRBJ2-3	ASSSGQGRTDTQY
TRBV30	TRBJ2-7	AWSTDVDHEQY
TRBV7-9	TRBJ1-1	ASSPTHVRLANTEAF
TRBV24-1	TRBJ2-5	ATSEGGTSGIQETQY
TRBV4-1	TRBJ2-2	ASSQDVLGELF
TRBV24-1	TRBJ2-7	ATKPSGMYEQY
TRBV6-5	TRBJ2-7	ASSPSGGDYEQY
TRBV4-3	TRBJ1-1	ASSLSVRLGTEAF
TRBV9	TRBJ2-3	ASSVLADTQY
TRBV9	TRBJ2-5	ASSPQDRAETQY
TRBV30	TRBJ1-2	AWISLLQGYGYT
TRBV20-1	TRBJ1-5	SAVKTGNQPQH
TRBV24-1	TRBJ1-2	ATSDMGGYT
TRBV29-1	TRBJ1-1	SVEEGVSTEAF
TRBV27	TRBJ1-1	ASSYVFEAEAF
TRBV7-9	TRBJ2-7	ASSLGETGSRGEQY
TRBV20-1	TRBJ2-7	GVSSASYEQY
TRBV5-1	TRBJ1-1	ASSWAGAEAF
TRBV7-9	TRBJ2-3	ASSLASGDRTDTQY
TRBV7-9	TRBJ1-5	ASSGLVGDQPQH
TRBV5-6	TRBJ2-1	ASSQNGVSDEQF
TRBV6-6	TRBJ1-1	ASAYKQPLTEAF
TRBV5-1	TRBJ2-1	ASSLGQGENEQF